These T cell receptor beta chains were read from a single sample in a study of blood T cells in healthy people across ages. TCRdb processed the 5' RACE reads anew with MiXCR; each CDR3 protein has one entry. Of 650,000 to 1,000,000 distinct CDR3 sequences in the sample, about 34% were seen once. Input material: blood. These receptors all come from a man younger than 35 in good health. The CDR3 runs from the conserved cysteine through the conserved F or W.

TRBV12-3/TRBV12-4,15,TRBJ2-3,CASSPGGVWTDTEYF
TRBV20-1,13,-,CSATRTARETQYF
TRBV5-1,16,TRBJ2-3,CASSLAWDRVADTQYF
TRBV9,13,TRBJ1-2,CASSKEGGYGYTF
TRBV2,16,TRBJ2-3,CASRPGAGGNTDTQYF
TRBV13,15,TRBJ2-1,CASSGGILGGDEQFF
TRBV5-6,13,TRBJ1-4,CASTGQGNEKLFF
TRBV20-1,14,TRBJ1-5,CSARGGGRDQPQHF
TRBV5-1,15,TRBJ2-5,CASSMRAGAQETQYF
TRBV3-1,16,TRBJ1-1,CASSPKHEIRNTEAFF
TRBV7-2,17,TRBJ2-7,CASSLAHFGPSYNEQYF
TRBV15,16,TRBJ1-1,CATSRDPGRGDTEAFF
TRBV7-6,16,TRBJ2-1,CASSSRTSGGWNEQFF
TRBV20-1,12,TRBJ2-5,CSAGGGEETQYF
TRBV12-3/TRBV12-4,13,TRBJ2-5,CASATGMQETQYF
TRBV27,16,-,CASSLLGDRAYNEQYF
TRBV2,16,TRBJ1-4,CASSEPSFITNEKLFF
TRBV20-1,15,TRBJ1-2,CSAYLGDREGYGYTF
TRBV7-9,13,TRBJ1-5,CASTGEGDQPQHF
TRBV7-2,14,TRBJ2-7,CASSLFGSSYEQYF
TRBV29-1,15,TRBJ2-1,CSVEKSTSPYNEQFF
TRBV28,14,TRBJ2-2,CASSSDMNTGELFF
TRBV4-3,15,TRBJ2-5,CASSQDRGQYNEQYF
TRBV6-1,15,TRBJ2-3,CASSTEALGADTQYF
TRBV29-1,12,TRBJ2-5,CSVVPVTETQYF
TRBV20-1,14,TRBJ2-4,CSAPKSGNKNIQYF
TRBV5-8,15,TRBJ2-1,CASRAGGLRYNEQFF
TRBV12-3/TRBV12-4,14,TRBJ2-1,CASSVAAVGNEQFF
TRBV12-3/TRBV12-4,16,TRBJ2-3,CASSSRLGASTDTQYF
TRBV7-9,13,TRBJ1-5,CASCQSVGLPQHF
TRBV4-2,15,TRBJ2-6,CASSSPGDGANVLTF
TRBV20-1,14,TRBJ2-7,CSARGRSGSYEQYF